Listed below are T cell receptor beta chains from one sample, sequenced in a study of siplizumab effects on memory and regulatory T cells. Sequencing was performed with immunoSEQ multiplex PCR; in TCRdb, only in-frame clones are kept and a portion is missing. The data contain approximately 110,000 clones, roughly nine tenths of them singletons. Material for sequencing was Tregs sorted from blood. Receptor source: a human donor in good health. CDR3s include the opening cysteine and the closing phenylalanine or tryptophan.

TRBV7-2 | 15 | CASSLVASDTDTQYF
TRBV10-3 | 14 | CAISAGGENQPQHF
TRBV18 | 14 | CASSPKEGAVEAFF
TRBV18 | 15 | CASSPGLAGEETQYF
TRBV7-8 | 17 | CATFSSGPLTNTGELFF
TRBV7-2 | 13 | CASSFGRADTQYF
TRBV5-6 | 15 | CASSLFGRVSDTQYF
TRBV4-1 | 16 | CASRALAGVNTGELFF
TRBV27 | 17 | CASSRTSGRPGANEQFF
TRBV5-6 | 14 | CASSLQGPKTEAFF
TRBV5-6 | 12 | CASSLDLDEAFF
TRBV11-3 | 14 | CASSLVGTEETQYF
TRBV6-6 | 14 | CASREYGQNTEAFF
TRBV5-1 | 15 | CASSPRDGGVETQYF
TRBV28 | 13 | CASSWEGAHGYTF
TRBV5-1 | 15 | CASSPRPTQGYGFTF
TRBV7-9 | 15 | CASSPPTGKGDEQFF
TRBV7-9 | 15 | CAVLAGTANTGELFF
TRBV15 | 13 | CATSARQGYEQYF
TRBV4-1 | 15 | CASSPGQRFWETQYF
TRBV7-3 | 13 | CASSLIGQETQYF
TRBV18 | 12 | CASSPGSPEQFF
TRBV4-1 | 12 | CASSRPGDEQFF
TRBV7-2 | 12 | CASRALTDTQYF
TRBV6-4 | 18 | CASSDFQGVGHMNTEAFF
TRBV21-1 | 17 | CASSRYTQKGYNSPLHF
TRBV19 | 15 | CASSINSGGRETQYF
TRBV6-5 | 15 | CASSPVWGTLYEQYF
TRBV19 | 16 | CASSIAGQGANTEAFF
TRBV5-1 | 14 | CASSLVWPGNEQFF
TRBV6-5 | 12 | CASSYWGGELFF
TRBV18 | 18 | CASSLIGQGVTYNSPLHF
TRBV5-4 | 16 | CASSIDPTGGGTEAFF
TRBV5-6 | 14 | CASSSLRGETEAFF
TRBV5-6 | 13 | CASLLRGTLTYTF
TRBV11-3 | 13 | CASSWAMNTEAFF
TRBV6-5 | 14 | CASSYLRGQDGYTF
TRBV25-1 | 12 | CASSPGGYGYTF
TRBV30 | 15 | CAWSVRVSGANVLTF
TRBV4-1 | 15 | CASSPTGRGMETQYF
TRBV5-1 | 13 | CASMNGFSQEQYF
TRBV7-2 | 16 | CASSLGSDRRSYEQYF
TRBV6-6 | 14 | CASSYSRPTTEQFF
TRBV5-6 | 13 | CASSGGRDSPLHF
TRBV5-1 | 12 | CASSAVGTEAFF
TRBV27 | 14 | CASSSRTGSEKLFF
TRBV7-9 | 15 | CASSLRVGQQETQYF
TRBV21-1 | 14 | CASILDRAGNTIYF
TRBV19 | 16 | CASSIRHQGSGQPQHF
TRBV18 | 14 | CASSPESLGHEQYF
TRBV6-5 | 15 | CASSRQGIKDSPLHF
TRBV5-1 | 12 | CASRAGNLEQYF
TRBV18 | 16 | CASSQYRDRFNQPQHF
TRBV15 | 14 | CATSRGRRNTEAFF
TRBV30 | 12 | CAWTPRAGGYTF